Sequencing of this T cell receptor beta chain was carried out in a study of cytomegalovirus exposure and HLA in healthy donors. In the study overall: Earlier, 150 million to 200 million T cells were analyzed, and 90 million to 120 million unique TCR beta sequences were found among them.

On this clone: Its specificity is not known.

Study outcomes and limitations: Analysis performed later showed TCR beta chains linked to HLA being more clonally expanded than equally common others. In a later analysis, a genetic analysis reported fewer productive-TCR N-insertions in an Asian-associated ancestry cluster than the cohort average.

The CDR3 length is 17 residues. Germline CDR1 is SNHLY and CDR2 is FYNNEI. The trim removed 1 base at V and 2 bases at J, leaving 7 bases unmatched. It was with 60 Vbeta and 13 Jbeta primers that the PCR ran. Assay used: immunoSEQ multiplex PCR; TCRdb lists only in-frame clones, some missing. In the table there are some 160,000 clones, roughly 84% of which are singletons. Sample: PBMCs. The origin of this receptor is a man younger than 30 in good health and CMV-seronegative. The genes are TRBV2 and TRBJ2-7; TRBD2 aligns across 11 bases. This CDR3 is CASSEGLLAGEAYEQYF. The CDR3 DNA reads TGTGCCAGCAGTGAAGGGTTACTAGCGGGAGAAGCCTACGAGCAGTACTTC.